Below, 27 T cell receptor beta chains from the same sample are listed, as sequenced in a study of brain metastases from non-small cell lung cancer. The table came from immunoSEQ multiplex PCR; TCRdb's copy has only in-frame clones and leaves some out. This sample has about 16,000 clones; over 75% occur once, and the top ten carry 7.5% to 8%. The sample consisted of primary lung tumor tissue. The receptors come from a donor aged 40 or over with non-small cell lung cancer.

The chain recombines TRBV5-5 with TRBJ2-5; TRBD1 might be the D (6 bases). The ends were cut back, 3 bases at V and 1 base at J, with 13 bases in the middle. Germline V gene data show CDR1 as SGHKS and CDR2 as YYEKEE (reference sequence). The CDR3 is made up of 15 amino acids. CDR3 in amino acids: CASSSRTALQETQYF. The CDR3 coding sequence is TGTGCCAGCAGCTCACGGACAGCTCTCCAAGAGACCCAGTACTTC. The full variable domain, completed using reference TRBV5-5 and TRBJ2-5, is DAGVTQSPTHLIKTRGQQVTLRCSPISGHKSVSWYQQVLGQGPQFIFQYYEKEERGRGNFPDRFSARQFPNYSSELNVNALLLGDSALYLCASSSRTALQETQYFGPGTRLLVL.

This clone was detected a few times. The V call is TRBV27, the J call TRBJ2-7, with a weak D call TRBD1 (5 bases). Germline CDR1 and CDR2: MNHEY and SMNVEV (reference sequence). This CDR3 is built from 14 residues. V was shortened by 5 bases and J by 2 bases, with 13 bases between the two germline ends. The CDR3 DNA reads as TGTGCCAGCAGTCTCGGACACACCACCTACGAGCAGTACTTC. Its protein product is CASSLGHTTYEQYF.

This clone was seen a few times. The chain employs TRBV30 and TRBJ1-3, with TRBD1 matching over 10 bases. In germline, CDR1 is GTSNPN, CDR2 SVGIG (reference sequence). Trimming removed 5 bases from V and 3 bases from J; junction bases left unmatched: 7. The CDR3 covers 15 residues. The CDR3 here is CAWDRGLRVGNTIYF. In DNA, the CDR3 is TGTGCCTGGGACAGGGGGCTGAGAGTTGGAAACACCATATATTTT.

This clone has a single count. This rearrangement joins TRBV5-5 to TRBJ2-2; TRBD2 matches at 10 bases. After removal of 3 bases from V and 3 bases from J, the junction contained 14 bases not matched to a gene. The CDR3 runs to 19 residues. Germline lookup yields CDR1 SGHKS and CDR2 YYEKEE (reference sequence). The CDR3 here is CASSSRAPTSGAHTGELFF. The CDR3 DNA reads as TGTGCCAGCAGCTCGAGGGCCCCTACTAGCGGGGCCCACACCGGGGAGCTGTTTTTT.

The chain recombines TRBV7-9 with TRBJ1-2; D is possibly TRBD1 (5 bases). The germline V and J ends were trimmed by 5 bases and 2 bases, with 9 bases remaining between them. The CDR3 is 13 amino acids. The germline V gene has CDR1 SEHNR and CDR2 FQNEAQ (reference sequence). The CDR3 here is CASSLGANYGYTF. The CDR3 bases are TGTGCCAGCAGCCTCGGGGCGAACTATGGCTACACCTTC.

This chain links TRBV19 with TRBJ2-7, with D possibly matching TRBD2 (5 bases). V was pared by 4 bases and J by 5 bases, with 9 bases between. This CDR3 has 12 residues. Germline values: CDR1 LNHDA, CDR2 SQIVND (reference sequence). DNA of the CDR3: TGTGCCAGTAGTACTGGAGGCAACGAGCAGTACTTC. This encodes CASSTGGNEQYF.

CDR3 loop: CASSKTGVGGYTF. In nucleotides, the CDR3 is TGTGCCAGTAGTAAGACAGGGGTTGGAGGCTACACCTTC. This rearrangement joins TRBV19 to TRBJ1-2; 8 nucleotides align to TRBD1. Germline V gene sequence: CDR1 LNHDA, CDR2 SQIVND (reference sequence). The CDR3 spans 13 residues. With V trimmed by 4 bases and J by 8 bases, 6 bases remained unmatched. The complete variable domain, with remaining parts taken from reference TRBV19 and TRBJ1-2, reads DGGITQSPKYLFRKEGQNVTLSCEQNLNHDAMYWYRQDPGQGLRLIYYSQIVNDFQKGDIAEGYSVSREKKESFPLTVTSAQKNPTAFYLCASSKTGVGGYTFGSGTRLTVV.

The chain combines TRBV7-2 with TRBJ2-3; 8 bases are shared with TRBD2. The CDR3 consists of 16 residues. Germline V gene sequence: CDR1 SGHTA, CDR2 FQGNSA. The ends lost 2 bases at V and 1 base at J; junction bases unmatched: 5. This CDR3 is CASSLKAAGGTDTQYF. The CDR3 nucleotides are TGTGCCAGCAGCTTAAAAGCAGCGGGGGGCACAGATACGCAGTATTTT.

V usage is TRBV15 and J usage is TRBJ1-6; 8 nucleotides align to TRBD1. Losses at the gene ends were 2 bases for V and 9 bases for J; bases not matched to a gene: 9. Germline V gives CDR1 LNHNV, CDR2 YYDKDF (reference sequence). The CDR3 loop spans 16 amino acids. The CDR3 nucleotides are TGTGCCACCAGCAGACTAACAGGGGGAGCAGGTTCACCCCTCCACTTT. It codes for CATSRLTGGAGSPLHF.

The chain uses TRBV7-2 and TRBJ2-1; the match to TRBD1 covers 9 bases. The CDR3 is 16 amino acids. With 6 bases clipped from V and 1 base from J, the junction kept 7 bases outside the gene matches. Germline values: CDR1 SGHTA, CDR2 FQGNSA. The CDR3 DNA sequence: TGTGCCAGCAGTTTCACAGGGGGCGAGTCCTACAATGAGCAGTTCTTC. This encodes CASSFTGGESYNEQFF.

The chain employs TRBV28 and TRBJ1-2; possible D gene TRBD1, 5 bases. Germline values: CDR1 MDHEN, CDR2 SYDVKM. CDR3 size: 15 residues. V gave up 7 bases and J gave up 3 bases, with 18 bases separating them. The CDR3, as DNA: TGTGCCAGCAATCCCGCCGGGGGGAAGGACTATGGCTACACCTTC. Translating gives CASNPAGGKDYGYTF.

This chain uses TRBV6-2 or TRBV6-3 with TRBJ2-7; TRBD2 might be the D (6 bases). Trimming pared 0 bases from V and 4 bases from J, leaving 13 bases between. The V gene's germline CDR1 is MNHEY and CDR2 SVGEGT. CDR3 length equals 15 residues. CDR3 DNA sequence: TGTGCCAGCAGTTACTCGGGGGGTCAAGGGTACGAGCAGTACTTC. Protein product: CASSYSGGQGYEQYF.

The chain is built from TRBV30 and TRBJ2-1; D unclear. V lost 5 bases and J lost 12, with 26 bases in between. CDR3 length: 15 amino acids. The germline V gene encodes CDR1 GTSNPN and CDR2 SVGIG (reference sequence). The CDR3 DNA sequence: TGTGCCTGGCGACGTACTGGGGTAGAAAAGGTTTGGCAGTTCTTC. Translation: CAWRRTGVEKVWQFF.

By proportion, this clone is medium-sized. V and J are TRBV12-3 or TRBV12-4 and TRBJ1-4, with D unresolved. CDR3 size: 13 residues. V lost 4 bases and J lost 5, with 8 bases in between. CDR3 protein: CASSSRRNEKLFF. The CDR3 nucleotides read TGTGCCAGCAGTTCCAGACGGAATGAAAAACTGTTTTTT.

The V gene is TRBV6-5, the J gene TRBJ2-7; D call uncertain. CDR3 size: 14 residues. Germline CDR1 MNHEY, CDR2 SVGAGI. The ends were cut back, 6 bases at V and 1 base at J, with 13 bases in the middle. The CDR3: CASRYSAKSYEQYV. The CDR3 region has the DNA TGTGCCAGCAGGTACAGTGCGAAATCCTACGAGCAGTACGTC.

This chain connects TRBV4-3 to TRBJ2-3; D is unresolved. V gave up 4 bases and J gave up 0 bases, with 8 bases separating them. CDR3 length: 14 residues. Germline CDR1 reads LGHNA; CDR2 reads YSLEER. The CDR3 spells CASSRLPSTDTQYF. The CDR3 DNA follows: TGCGCCAGCAGCCGCCTACCGAGCACAGATACGCAGTATTTT.

The V call is TRBV5-4, the J call TRBJ1-2; perhaps TRBD1 as D (5 bases). The V gene's germline CDR1 is SGHNT and CDR2 YYREEE (reference sequence). V lost 4 bases and J lost 5, with 12 bases in between. The CDR3 is 13 residues long. CDR3 DNA sequence: TGTGCCAGCAGCCGGGACGGAAAGTATGGCTACACCTTC. Translated, it gives CASSRDGKYGYTF.

The rearrangement joins TRBV7-2 to TRBJ2-1, with 9 bases matching TRBD1. CDR3 length: 15 amino acids. Trimming cost V 4 bases and J 5 bases; bases outside gene matches: 6. Germline CDR1 SGHTA, CDR2 FQGNSA. The CDR3 bases are TGTGCCAGCAGCTACGGGGGGACAGGGAACAATGAGCAGTTCTTC. Protein product: CASSYGGTGNNEQFF.

Written as DNA, the CDR3 is TGTGCCAGCAGCTTAATCCAGGGGCCCTACGAGCAGTACGTC. It specifies CASSLIQGPYEQYV. The chain is built from TRBV7-8 and TRBJ2-7; TRBD1 is a possible D gene (6 bases). Trimming cost V 2 bases and J 2 bases, with 10 bases left between them. Germline V lookup: CDR1 SGHVS, CDR2 FQNEAQ. This CDR3 is built from 14 residues.

The V call is TRBV7-3, the J call TRBJ2-2, with D perhaps matching TRBD1 (5 bases). The CDR3 spans 15 residues. Germline V gene data show CDR1 as SGHTA and CDR2 as FQGTGA. Trimming removed 3 bases at V and 4 bases at J, with 12 bases between. CDR3 sequence reads: CASSLRQGSTGELFF. CDR3 bases: TGTGCCAGCAGCTTGCGCCAGGGCAGCACCGGGGAGCTGTTTTTT.

The CDR3 reads CASSRRLAGALNTGELFF. DNA of the CDR3: TGTGCCAGCAGCCGTAGACTAGCGGGGGCCTTGAACACCGGGGAGCTGTTTTTT. The V and J genes are TRBV11-2 and TRBJ2-2; 12 nucleotides line up with TRBD2. This CDR3 has 18 residues. From germline, CDR1 is SGHAT and CDR2 FQNNGV. Trimming at V came to 5 bases and at J to 1 base, leaving 8 bases not matched to a gene.

The chain uses TRBV19 and TRBJ2-3, with D perhaps matching TRBD1 (5 bases). Trimming took 2 bases from V and 1 from J, leaving 10 bases between them. Germline V gives CDR1 LNHDA, CDR2 SQIVND (reference sequence). The CDR3 is 15 residues long. CDR3 protein: CASSITGSGTDTQYF. CDR3 in DNA: TGTGCCAGTAGTATAACAGGATCTGGCACAGATACGCAGTATTTT.

The chain is built from TRBV30 and TRBJ1-1; D is uncertain. The CDR3 extends over 11 amino acids. Germline loops: CDR1 GTSNPN, CDR2 SVGIG (reference sequence). Trimming removed 4 bases at V and 7 bases at J, with 10 bases between. This CDR3 is CAWNSWGEAFF. The CDR3 nucleotides read TGTGCCTGGAATTCTTGGGGTGAAGCTTTCTTT. The full variable domain, completed using reference TRBV30 and TRBJ1-1, is SQTIHQWPATLVQPVGSPLSLECTVEGTSNPNLYWYRQAAGRGLQLLFYSVGIGQISSEVPQNLSASRPQDRQFILSSKKLLLSDSGFYLCAWNSWGEAFFGQGTRLTVV.

V is TRBV21-1 and J is TRBJ2-1; the table's D call, TRBD2, has no DNA check behind it. TRBV21-1 is described as a pseudogene. This CDR3 spans 16 amino acids. The CDR3 loop is CASSKASKPSYNEQFF. The CDR3 nucleotides are TGTGCCAGCAGCAAAGCTAGCAAACCCTCCTACAATGAGCAGTTCTTC.

Here the CDR3 reads CASSLLGVEAKNIQYF. Written as DNA, the CDR3 is TGTGCCAGCAGCTTGTTAGGGGTAGAAGCCAAAAACATTCAGTACTTC. V usage is TRBV5-6 and J usage is TRBJ2-4, with D tentatively TRBD1 (5 bases). Trimming took off 1 base at V and 0 bases at J, with 11 bases between the two ends. Germline lookup yields CDR1 SGHDT and CDR2 YYEEEE. This CDR3 contains 16 residues.

The chain links TRBV30 to TRBJ1-3; TRBD1 matches 9 bases. V was pared by 5 bases and J by 0 bases, with 8 bases of the junction left unmatched. The CDR3 has 16 residues. Germline V lookup: CDR1 GTSNPN, CDR2 SVGIG (reference sequence). As DNA, the CDR3 is TGTGCCTGGGGGGAAGACAGGGGGACCTCTGGAAACACCATATATTTT. It codes for CAWGEDRGTSGNTIYF.

This sequence joins TRBV14 and TRBJ2-3; D not certain. V shed 5 bases and J shed 0 bases, with 9 bases lying between them. The CDR3 length is 14 residues. Germline V CDR1 and CDR2: SGHDN, FVKESK. The CDR3 is CASSLWASTDTQYF. For the CDR3, the DNA is TGTGCCAGCAGCTTATGGGCTAGCACAGATACGCAGTATTTT.